Below are 28 T cell receptor beta chains sequenced from a single sample in a study of blood T cell repertoires in COVID-19. Produced via immunoSEQ multiplex PCR; TCRdb's table is partial and in-frame only. The table includes hundreds of thousands of clones, 80% to 90% detected once. Sample: PBMCs or T cells enriched from blood (not recorded which). Source of these receptors: a woman between 18 and 29 years old who had recovered from COVID-19.

This chain links TRBV27 with TRBJ2-7; TRBD2 matches 7 bases. The CDR3 length is 11 residues. V gave up 10 bases and J gave up 7 bases; unmatched junction bases: 7. Germline lookup yields CDR1 MNHEY and CDR2 SMNVEV (reference sequence). CDR3 sequence (DNA): TGTGCCACCGGACCCGGGGGGGAGCAGTACTTC. Its translation: CATGPGGEQYF.

The chain carries TRBV10-3 and TRBJ2-3; a possible D gene is TRBD2 (6 bases). V was trimmed by 11 bases and J by 8 bases, leaving 20 bases between them. CDR3 size: 13 residues. Germline-derived CDR1 and CDR2 are ENHRY and SYGVKD. CDR3 region: CASRASALGTQYF. The CDR3 coding sequence is TGTGCCTCAAGGGCTAGCGCTTTGGGTACGCAGTATTTT.

The gene calls are TRBV15 and TRBJ1-1; D not certain. Deletions cut 0 bases from V and 1 base from J, with 9 bases between. There are 15 residues in the CDR3. CDR1 and CDR2 from the germline V gene are LNHNV and YYDKDF (reference sequence). The CDR3 loop reads CATSRDLAGNTEAFF. DNA for the CDR3: TGTGCCACCAGCAGAGATCTAGCGGGGAACACTGAAGCTTTCTTT.

The gene calls are TRBV9 and TRBJ1-3, with TRBD1 matching over 9 bases. V lost 3 bases, J lost 1 base, and 5 bases stayed unmatched. This CDR3 spans 16 amino acids. Germline V CDR1 and CDR2: SGDLS, YYNGEE. CDR3 DNA sequence: TGTGCCAGCAGCGGATTGACAGGGGGTTCTGGAAACACCATATATTTT. This translates into CASSGLTGGSGNTIYF.

This chain joins TRBV29-1 and TRBJ1-2; 8 nucleotides match TRBD1. The CDR3 totals 11 residues. Germline CDR1 SQVTM, CDR2 ANQGSEA. V lost 6 bases and J lost 7; bases outside the gene matches: 4. In DNA, the CDR3 is TGCAGCGTCGGGACAGGCTCTGGCTACACCTTC. Residues: CSVGTGSGYTF.

The chain links TRBV10-3 to TRBJ1-1; D unclear. Trimming shortened V by 6 bases and J by 1 base, and 12 bases separated the two germline ends. The CDR3 is 14 residues long. CDR1 is ENHRY and CDR2 is SYGVKD in the germline V gene. CDR3 nucleotide sequence: TGTGCCATCAGGCAGGAGGGCAGGAACACTGAAGCTTTCTTT. Translating it yields CAIRQEGRNTEAFF.

The genes are TRBV2 and TRBJ2-5; no reliable D call. Trimming removed 5 bases at V and 2 bases at J, with 3 bases between. The V gene's germline CDR1 is SNHLY and CDR2 FYNNEI. The CDR3 totals 11 residues. The CDR3 DNA is TGTGCCAGCAGTTATCAAGAGACCCAGTACTTC. Translated: CASSYQETQYF.

The chain employs TRBV27 and TRBJ2-5; perhaps TRBD1 as D (6 bases). This CDR3 spans 13 amino acids. Trimming removed 2 bases from V and 4 bases from J, with 8 bases in between. Germline lookup yields CDR1 MNHEY and CDR2 SMNVEV (reference sequence). CDR3 nucleotides: TGTGCCAGCAGTTTAACAGGGTCAGAGACCCAGTACTTC. This codes for CASSLTGSETQYF.

This rearrangement joins TRBV27 to TRBJ1-2, with TRBD1 matching 12 bases. Germline-derived CDR1 and CDR2 are MNHEY and SMNVEV (reference sequence). J was trimmed by 4 bases and V by 10 bases; bases with no gene match: 7. The CDR3 is 14 residues long. CDR3 nucleotides: TGTGCCACGTCCGGGACAGGGGGCGTCTATGGCTACACCTTC. As protein: CATSGTGGVYGYTF.

This clone was detected only once. This rearrangement joins TRBV29-1 to TRBJ2-7; 9 bases map to TRBD1. CDR3 length equals 13 residues. The trim removed 3 bases at V and 6 bases at J, leaving 6 bases unmatched. Germline loops: CDR1 SQVTM, CDR2 ANQGSEA. CDR3 sequence (DNA): TGCAGCGTTGAGGGGGACAGGGTAAGCGAGCAGTACTTC. Protein product: CSVEGDRVSEQYF.

CDR3 sequence: CASRTGQGTEKLFF. In DNA, the CDR3 is TGTGCCAGCAGAACCGGACAGGGGACTGAAAAACTGTTTTTT. The chain has TRBV28 and TRBJ1-4, with 9 positions matching TRBD1. Germline trimming cut 6 bases from V and 7 bases from J; bases unmatched to any gene: 6. Germline loops: CDR1 MDHEN, CDR2 SYDVKM. The CDR3 totals 14 residues. The full variable domain, its missing parts supplied by reference TRBV28 and TRBJ1-4, is DVKVTQSSRYLVKRTGEKVFLECVQDMDHENMFWYRQDPGLGLRLIYFSYDVKMKEKGDIPEGYSVSREKKERFSLILESASTNQTSMYLCASRTGQGTEKLFFGSGTQLSVL.

The chain employs TRBV10-1 and TRBJ2-2; 7 nucleotides agree with TRBD2. The CDR3 covers 14 residues. V lost 6 bases and J lost 6; bases outside the gene matches: 7. Germline CDR1 is WNHNN and CDR2 is SYGVQD (reference sequence). This chain's CDR3 is CASRPGLRAGELFF. The CDR3 region has the DNA TGCGCCAGCAGGCCGGGACTAAGGGCCGGGGAGCTGTTTTTT.

This clone was seen a single time. The V call is TRBV6-5, the J call TRBJ1-2; the match to TRBD1 covers 7 bases. J gave up 5 bases and V 6 bases, and 6 bases lay outside the gene matches. The germline gives CDR1 MNHEY, CDR2 SVGAGI. The CDR3 loop spans 13 amino acids. The CDR3 is CASRGGAGYGYTF. The DNA of the CDR3 is TGTGCCAGCAGAGGGGGCGCTGGGTATGGCTACACCTTC.

V usage is TRBV6-1 and J usage is TRBJ1-2, with D perhaps TRBD1 (5 bases). This CDR3 spans 15 amino acids. CDR1 and CDR2 from the germline V gene are MNHNS and SASEGT. V shed 2 bases and J shed 4 bases, with 14 bases lying between them. In DNA, the CDR3 is TGTGCCAGCAGTGAAATGGACACGGTGCCCTATGGCTACACCTTC. Residues: CASSEMDTVPYGYTF.

This clone occurred once. This rearrangement joins TRBV7-2 to TRBJ1-1, with D unclear. The V gene lost 5 bases and the J gene lost 3 bases, with 10 bases spanning the gap. The CDR3 consists of 13 residues. Germline values: CDR1 SGHTA, CDR2 FQGNSA. CDR3 DNA sequence: TGTGCCAGCAGCCCCCATCGGGACACTGAAGCTTTCTTT. Translated, it gives CASSPHRDTEAFF.

The chain carries TRBV6-1 and TRBJ1-6; D may be TRBD1 (5 bases). Germline V lookup: CDR1 MNHNS, CDR2 SASEGT. CDR3 size: 16 residues. Trimming left V 2 bases short and J 5 bases short, with 13 bases between. The CDR3 loop is CASSENPGIDNSPLHF. In DNA form, the CDR3 reads TGTGCCAGCAGTGAAAATCCAGGGATCGATAATTCACCCCTCCACTTT.

The V call is TRBV6-6, the J call TRBJ1-2, with TRBD1 matching 7 bases. This CDR3 region has 15 residues. V shed 4 bases and J 4 bases; nucleotides not matched to a gene: 9. The V gene's germline CDR1 is MNHNY and CDR2 SVGAGI (reference sequence). DNA for the CDR3: TGTGCCAGCAGTTCCGGCCGGGACAGATCCTATGGCTACACCTTC. This encodes CASSSGRDRSYGYTF.

The rearrangement uses TRBV19 and TRBJ1-6; D is possibly TRBD1 (5 bases). This CDR3 has 14 residues. Germline V lookup: CDR1 LNHDA, CDR2 SQIVND (reference sequence). V was trimmed by 2 bases and J by 6 bases, leaving 8 bases between them. CDR3 protein: CASSIQGGNSPLHF. The CDR3, as DNA: TGTGCCAGTAGTATACAGGGTGGTAATTCACCCCTCCACTTT.

The gene calls are TRBV7-6 and TRBJ2-3; possible D gene TRBD2, 5 bases. V was clipped by 1 base and J by 3 bases, with 8 bases between them. Germline V gives CDR1 SGHVS, CDR2 FNYEAQ. CDR3 length equals 14 residues. The CDR3 nucleotides read TGTGCCAGCAGCTTAGTACTAGATACAGATACGCAGTATTTT. This translates into CASSLVLDTDTQYF. Looking up the rest from reference TRBV7-6 and TRBJ2-3 gives the full variable domain: GAGVSQSPRYKVTKRGQDVALRCDPISGHVSLYWYRQALGQGPEFLTYFNYEAQQDKSGLPNDRFSAERPEGSISTLTIQRTEQRDSAMYRCASSLVLDTDTQYFGPGTRLTVL.

This rearrangement joins TRBV7-8 to TRBJ1-3; D is possibly TRBD1 (6 bases). In germline, CDR1 is SGHVS, CDR2 FQNEAQ. The CDR3 totals 16 residues. The V and J ends lost 5 bases and 0 bases respectively, with 14 bases between them. DNA for the CDR3: TGTGCCAGCAGCACAACAGGGTTGCTCTCTGGAAACACCATATATTTT. It specifies CASSTTGLLSGNTIYF.

This clone occurred once. The CDR3 region is CASSSGQSNQPQHF. Here the CDR3 DNA reads TGTGCCAGCAGCTCAGGACAGAGCAATCAGCCCCAGCATTTT. The chain has TRBV13 and TRBJ1-5; a possible D gene is TRBD1 (6 bases). CDR1 is PRHDT and CDR2 is FYEKMQ in the germline V gene (reference sequence). This CDR3 contains 14 residues. V dropped 4 bases and J dropped 1 base, with 8 bases sitting between them.

V is TRBV2 and J is TRBJ1-4; D remains ambiguous. Per the germline V gene, CDR1 is SNHLY and CDR2 is FYNNEI. The CDR3 sequence is 14 residues long. The germline V and J ends were trimmed by 5 bases and 0 bases, with 7 bases remaining between them. CDR3 residues: CASSQFATNEKLFF. The CDR3 DNA sequence: TGTGCCAGCAGTCAGTTTGCAACTAATGAAAAACTGTTTTTT.

The chain has TRBV6-1 and TRBJ2-1; a possible D gene is TRBD2 (6 bases). Germline loops: CDR1 MNHNS, CDR2 SASEGT. The CDR3 is made up of 18 amino acids. Trimming shortened V by 0 bases and J by 8 bases, and 23 bases separated the two germline ends. The CDR3 DNA is TGTGCCAGCAGTGAAGCCCGGGGTGGAGGGATTGGTTTGTATGAGCAGTTCTTC. It encodes CASSEARGGGIGLYEQFF.

The V call is TRBV13, the J call TRBJ2-1, with 7 bases identical to TRBD1. This CDR3 is 15 amino acids long. J lost 4 bases, V lost 4 bases, and 7 bases had no gene match. Germline CDR1 and CDR2: PRHDT and FYEKMQ (reference sequence). The CDR3 reads CASSSSGTAYNEQFF. CDR3 in DNA: TGTGCCAGCAGCTCCTCCGGGACAGCTTACAATGAGCAGTTCTTC. The whole variable domain, filled in from reference TRBV13 and TRBJ2-1, reads AAGVIQSPRHLIKEKRETATLKCYPIPRHDTVYWYQQGPGQDPQFLISFYEKMQSDKGSIPDRFSAQQFSDYHSELNMSSLELGDSALYFCASSSSGTAYNEQFFGPGTRLTVL.

The chain links TRBV5-1 to TRBJ1-1, with D unresolved. The CDR3 loop spans 14 amino acids. Trimming removed 5 bases at V and 5 bases at J, with 16 bases between. The germline gives CDR1 SGHRS, CDR2 YFSETQ. CDR3 nucleotides: TGCGCCAGCAGGCGGAAAGAGGTAACTACTGAAGCTTTCTTT. It encodes CASRRKEVTTEAFF.

This chain uses TRBV5-1 with TRBJ1-1; no reliable D call. The CDR3 runs 14 residues. CDR1 is SGHRS and CDR2 is YFSETQ in the germline V gene. Trimming removed 0 bases at V and 5 bases at J, with 11 bases between. CDR3 DNA sequence: TGCGCCAGCAGCTTGGCCGCTAAGAGTACTGAAGCTTTCTTT. Protein product: CASSLAAKSTEAFF. The full variable domain, with the rest looked up from reference TRBV5-1 and TRBJ1-1, is KAGVTQTPRYLIKTRGQQVTLSCSPISGHRSVSWYQQTPGQGLQFLFEYFSETQRNKGNFPGRFSGRQFSNSRSEMNVSTLELGDSALYLCASSLAAKSTEAFFGQGTRLTVV.

This clone has just a few counts. The V call is TRBV4-2, the J call TRBJ2-3; D perhaps matches TRBD1 (6 bases). CDR1 is LGHNA and CDR2 is YNFKEQ in the germline V gene. The CDR3 spans 16 residues. The V and J ends lost 1 base and 0 bases respectively, with 11 bases between them. CDR3 residues: CASSQGGGPSTDTQYF. In DNA, the CDR3 is TGTGCCAGCAGCCAAGGTGGGGGCCCTAGCACAGATACGCAGTATTTT.

The V gene is TRBV20-1, the J gene TRBJ2-2; TRBD1 agrees at 7 bases. Per the germline V gene, CDR1 is DFQATT and CDR2 is SNEGSKA (reference sequence). After removal of 3 bases from V and 0 bases from J, the junction contained 4 bases not matched to a gene. The CDR3 loop spans 15 amino acids. The CDR3 DNA follows: TGCAGTGCTAGTCGGACAGGAGCGAACACCGGGGAGCTGTTTTTT. It specifies CSASRTGANTGELFF.